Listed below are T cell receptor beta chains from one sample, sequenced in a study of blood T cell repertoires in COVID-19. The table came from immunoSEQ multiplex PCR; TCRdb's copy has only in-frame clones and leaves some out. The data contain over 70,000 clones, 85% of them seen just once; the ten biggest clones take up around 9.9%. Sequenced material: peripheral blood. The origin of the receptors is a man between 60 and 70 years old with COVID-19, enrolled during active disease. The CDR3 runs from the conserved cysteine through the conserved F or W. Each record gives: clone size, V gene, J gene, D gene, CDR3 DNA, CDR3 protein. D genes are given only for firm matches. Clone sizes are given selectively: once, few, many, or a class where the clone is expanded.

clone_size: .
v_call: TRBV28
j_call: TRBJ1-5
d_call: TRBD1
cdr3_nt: TGTGCCAGCAGTTCACAACCGGACAGGCCGCCCAAACCCCAGCATTTT
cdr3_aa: CASSSQPDRPPKPQHF

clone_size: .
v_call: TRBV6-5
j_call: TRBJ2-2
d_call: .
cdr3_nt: TGTGCCAGCAGGCCGAACGAGGGGGCCGGGGAGCTGTTTTTT
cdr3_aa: CASRPNEGAGELFF

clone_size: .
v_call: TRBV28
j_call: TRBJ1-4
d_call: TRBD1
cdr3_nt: TGTGCCAGCAGCTATGGACAGGGTGAAACTAATGAAAAACTGTTTTTT
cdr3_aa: CASSYGQGETNEKLFF

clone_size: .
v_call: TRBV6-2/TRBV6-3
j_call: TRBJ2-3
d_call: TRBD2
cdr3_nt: TGTGCCAGCAGTTACGGGCTAGCGGATACAGATACGCAGTATTTT
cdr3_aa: CASSYGLADTDTQYF

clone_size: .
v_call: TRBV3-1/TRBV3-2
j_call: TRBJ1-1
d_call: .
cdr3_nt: TGTGCCAGCAGACCCCTCGACAGGAACACTGAAGCTTTCTTT
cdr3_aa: CASRPLDRNTEAFF

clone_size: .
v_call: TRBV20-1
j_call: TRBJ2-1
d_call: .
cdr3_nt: TGCAGTGCTAGATGGCTAGATGAGCAGTTCTTC
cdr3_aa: CSARWLDEQFF

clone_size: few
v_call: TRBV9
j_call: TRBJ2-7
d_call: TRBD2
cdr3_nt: TGTGCCAGCAGCGCCGTAGCGGGAGAAGACAACGAGCAGTACTTC
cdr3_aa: CASSAVAGEDNEQYF

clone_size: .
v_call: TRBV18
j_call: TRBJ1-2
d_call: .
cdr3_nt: TGTGCCAGCTCACCTCTCGGGGTATCCGATGGCTACACCTTC
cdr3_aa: CASSPLGVSDGYTF

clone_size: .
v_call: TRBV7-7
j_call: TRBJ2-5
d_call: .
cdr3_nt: TGTGCCAGCAGCTTAAAGGAGGGCTACGAGACCCAGTACTTC
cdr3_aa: CASSLKEGYETQYF

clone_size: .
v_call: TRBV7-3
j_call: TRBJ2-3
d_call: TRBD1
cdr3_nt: TGTGCCAGCAGCGGAAGGGGGCAGGAAGATACGCAGTATTTT
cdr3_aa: CASSGRGQEDTQYF

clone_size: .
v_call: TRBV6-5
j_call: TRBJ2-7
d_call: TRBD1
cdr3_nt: TGTGCCAGCAGTTACTCGCAGACAGGGCGGTACGAGCAGTACTTC
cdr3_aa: CASSYSQTGRYEQYF

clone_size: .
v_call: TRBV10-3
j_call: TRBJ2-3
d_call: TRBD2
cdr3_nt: TGTGCCATCAGGCGGACTAGCGCGTACACAGATACGCAGTATTTT
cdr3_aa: CAIRRTSAYTDTQYF

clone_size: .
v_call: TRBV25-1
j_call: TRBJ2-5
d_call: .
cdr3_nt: TGTGCCAGCAGTGATCGTCCAGGGGTGGAGACCCAGTACTTC
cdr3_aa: CASSDRPGVETQYF

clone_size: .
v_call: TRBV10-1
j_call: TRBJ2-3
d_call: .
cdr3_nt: TGCGCCAGCAGTGAAGGGGGCACAGATACGCAGTATTTT
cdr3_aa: CASSEGGTDTQYF

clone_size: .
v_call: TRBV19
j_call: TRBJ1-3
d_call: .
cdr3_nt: TGTGCCAGTAGTACTCATCACAGCTCTGGAAACACCATATATTTT
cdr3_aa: CASSTHHSSGNTIYF

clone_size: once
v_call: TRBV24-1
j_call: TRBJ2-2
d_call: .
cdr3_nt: TGTGCCACCAGTTTAGAGGGTACCGGGGAGCTGTTTTTT
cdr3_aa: CATSLEGTGELFF

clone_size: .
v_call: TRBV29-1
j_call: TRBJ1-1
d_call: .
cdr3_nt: TGCAGCGTTGACACAGGCTTGAACACTGAAGCTTTCTTT
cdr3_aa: CSVDTGLNTEAFF

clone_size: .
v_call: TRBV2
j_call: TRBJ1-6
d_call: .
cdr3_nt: TGTGCCAGCAGTGAACAGGGAAACAATTCACCCCTCCACTTT
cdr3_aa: CASSEQGNNSPLHF

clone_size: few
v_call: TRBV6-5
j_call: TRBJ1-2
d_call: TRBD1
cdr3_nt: TGTGCCAGCAGGGACAGGGGGACCTATGGCTACACCTTC
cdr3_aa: CASRDRGTYGYTF

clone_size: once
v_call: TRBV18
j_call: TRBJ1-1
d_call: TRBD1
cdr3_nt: TGTGCCAGCTCGCTGGGACAGGTAATGAACACTGAAGCTTTCTTT
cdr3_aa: CASSLGQVMNTEAFF

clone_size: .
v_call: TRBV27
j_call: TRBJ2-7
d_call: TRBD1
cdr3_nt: TGTGCACTGGGACAGGGGATCAGGGCCTACGAGCAGTACTTC
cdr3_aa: CALGQGIRAYEQYF

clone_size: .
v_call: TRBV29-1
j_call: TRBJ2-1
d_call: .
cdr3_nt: TGCAGCGTTAGAAATGCGGGGTCCTACAATGAGCAGTTCTTC
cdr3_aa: CSVRNAGSYNEQFF

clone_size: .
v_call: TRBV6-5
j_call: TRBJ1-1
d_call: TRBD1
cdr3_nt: TGTGCCAGCACCTTTGACAGGGATGGGGCTTTCTTT
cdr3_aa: CASTFDRDGAFF

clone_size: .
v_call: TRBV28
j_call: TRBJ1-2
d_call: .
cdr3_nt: TGTGCCAGCAGTTTCAATTCGGTTGTGAGTGGCTACACCTTC
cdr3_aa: CASSFNSVVSGYTF

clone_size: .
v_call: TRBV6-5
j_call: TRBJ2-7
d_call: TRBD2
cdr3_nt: TGTGCCAGCAGTTGGACTAGCGGCGGGGAGCAGTACTTC
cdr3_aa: CASSWTSGGEQYF

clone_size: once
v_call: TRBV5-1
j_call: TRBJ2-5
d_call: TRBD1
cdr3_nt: TGCGCCAGCAGCTTGGATGGGACAGTATCAGAGACCCAGTACTTC
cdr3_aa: CASSLDGTVSETQYF

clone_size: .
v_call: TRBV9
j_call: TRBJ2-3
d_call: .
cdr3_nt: TGTGCCAGCAGCGTAGACGGGAGTGTCGGCACAGATACGCAGTATTTT
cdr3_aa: CASSVDGSVGTDTQYF